The next 23 T cell receptor beta chains were all read from a single sample in a study of T-cell memory formation after mild COVID-19. TCRdb ran MiXCR on the 5' RACE reads and lists one entry per CDR3 protein. The sample contains roughly 400,000 distinct CDR3 sequences, 16% of which appear only once. Specimen: PBMCs or a T cell subset sorted from them (not recorded which). The receptor source for this set is a man younger than 35 who had mild COVID-19 (a few samples of this study predate the infection). Cell type and time point are not known.

This clonotype came up a few times. This chain connects TRBV5-1 to TRBJ2-3, with D perhaps matching TRBD2 (6 bases). This CDR3 spans 13 amino acids. Trimming left V 5 bases short and J 1 base short, with 8 bases between. Germline V CDR1 and CDR2: SGHRS, YFSETQ. As DNA, the CDR3 is TGCGCCAGCAGGGCTAGCGGCACAGATACGCAGTATTTT. Protein product: CASRASGTDTQYF.

The chain couples TRBV18 to TRBJ1-2, with D possibly being TRBD1 (5 bases). CDR1 KGHSH and CDR2 LQKENI come from the germline V gene. V was trimmed by 0 bases and J by 7 bases, leaving 15 bases between them. The CDR3 length is 15 residues. CDR3 nucleotides: TGTGCCAGCTCACCACCGCAGGCCGGGACCGGTGGCTACACCTTC. Its translation: CASSPPQAGTGGYTF. Full variable domain (outside the CDR3, taken from reference TRBV18 and TRBJ1-2): NAGVMQNPRHLVRRRGQEARLRCSPMKGHSHVYWYRQLPEEGLKFMVYLQKENIIDESGMPKERFSAEFPKEGPSILRIQQVVRGDSAAYFCASSPPQAGTGGYTFGSGTRLTVV.

This clonotype has a handful of counts. CDR3 sequence (DNA): TGTGCCAGCAAAGAGGACCGTGGCTACACCTTC. This encodes CASKEDRGYTF. The chain has TRBV28 and TRBJ1-2; no clear D gene. The CDR3 is made up of 11 amino acids. CDR1 and CDR2 (germline): MDHEN, SYDVKM. The V end was cut by 7 bases, the J end by 7 bases, with 10 bases between.

V is TRBV7-9 and J is TRBJ1-2, with 7 bases identical to TRBD1. V shed 5 bases, J shed 0 bases, and the junction held 6 bases outside the gene matches. CDR1 is SEHNR, CDR2 FQNEAQ, per germline (reference sequence). The CDR3 consists of 15 residues. CDR3 in amino acids: CASSRGTEANYGYTF. The CDR3 DNA reads as TGTGCCAGCAGCCGTGGGACAGAGGCTAACTATGGCTACACCTTC.

There are many counts of this clonotype. The V gene is TRBV7-2, the J gene TRBJ2-5; 8 bases agree with TRBD2. V shed 4 bases and J 4 bases; nucleotides not matched to a gene: 2. The V gene's germline CDR1 is SGHTA and CDR2 FQGNSA. CDR3 length: 13 amino acids. CDR3 DNA: TGTGCCAGCAGCTCCGGGGGGGGAGAGACCCAGTACTTC. Translating it yields CASSSGGGETQYF.

In DNA, the CDR3 is TGTGCCAGCAGTTACTCCCAAGGCACAGGGGTCGAGCAGTACTTC. Its translation: CASSYSQGTGVEQYF. The chain carries TRBV6-5 and TRBJ2-7; TRBD1 matches at 7 bases. J was trimmed by 6 bases and V by 0 bases; bases with no gene match: 8. This CDR3 is 15 amino acids long. Germline V lookup: CDR1 MNHEY, CDR2 SVGAGI.

The sample holds a few counts of this clonotype. The chain is built from TRBV4-3 and TRBJ2-3; TRBD2 matches 11 bases. Germline CDR1 is LGHNA and CDR2 is YSLEER. The CDR3 sequence is 16 residues long. V shed 6 bases and J 7 bases; nucleotides not matched to a gene: 12. CDR3 in amino acids: CASRQGLAARANTQYF. In DNA form, the CDR3 reads TGCGCCAGCAGGCAGGGACTAGCGGCGCGCGCGAATACGCAGTATTTT.

The chain recombines TRBV7-9 with TRBJ2-5, with 9 positions matching TRBD1. V lost 6 bases to trimming and J lost 4 bases; unmatched junction nucleotides: 6. Germline CDR1 SEHNR, CDR2 FQNEAQ (reference sequence). The CDR3 has 14 amino acids. CDR3 protein: CASRKDRGPETQYF. The CDR3 DNA sequence: TGTGCCAGCAGGAAGGACAGGGGTCCAGAGACCCAGTACTTC.

The gene calls are TRBV5-1 and TRBJ2-1; D unresolved. The CDR3 totals 14 residues. V shed 6 bases and J shed 7 bases, with 17 bases lying between them. Germline CDR1 is SGHRS and CDR2 is YFSETQ. CDR3 in amino acids: CASTGSAYANEQFF. CDR3 nucleotides: TGCGCCAGCACCGGTTCGGCCTATGCGAATGAGCAGTTCTTC.

CDR3 nucleotide sequence: TGCAGCGTTGAAGATCCGGTCGCGGCTGGGGCCAACGTCCTGACTTTC. Encoded protein: CSVEDPVAAGANVLTF. The V and J genes are TRBV29-1 and TRBJ2-6, with D unresolved. This CDR3 is 16 amino acids long. Germline-derived CDR1 and CDR2 are SQVTM and ANQGSEA. V dropped 0 bases and J dropped 2 bases, with 11 bases sitting between them.

In its sample, this clonotype was seen a few times. This chain uses TRBV5-1 with TRBJ2-6; TRBD1 agrees at 11 bases. The CDR3 has 17 amino acids. Germline values: CDR1 SGHRS, CDR2 YFSETQ. Unmatched junction bases numbered 7, after V lost 5 bases and J lost 3 bases. The CDR3 nucleotides read TGCGCCAGCAGACGGACAGGGGGCGACGATGGGGCCAACGTCCTGACTTTC. It is translated as CASRRTGGDDGANVLTF.

This clonotype was counted a few times. This rearrangement joins TRBV6-5 to TRBJ1-2, with a tentative D call TRBD1 (5 bases). The CDR3 contains 13 residues. Between the trimmed V and J ends, which lost 8 bases and 5 bases, there was a span of 15 bases. Germline V CDR1 and CDR2: MNHEY, SVGAGI. The CDR3 region has the DNA TGTGCCAGCCAGCCAGGGACGACGTATGGCTACACCTTC. It translates to CASQPGTTYGYTF.

This chain links TRBV5-6 with TRBJ1-2; 10 bases line up with TRBD1. This CDR3 is 13 amino acids long. Germline CDR1 reads SGHDT; CDR2 reads YYEEEE. Trimming at V came to 5 bases and at J to 7 bases, leaving 5 bases not matched to a gene. The CDR3: CASSPDRGLGYTF. The CDR3 DNA sequence: TGTGCCAGCAGTCCCGACAGGGGGCTTGGCTACACCTTC.

This clonotype was observed at least ten times. The gene calls are TRBV7-4 and TRBJ2-7; the D is unclear. Deletions cut 5 bases from V and 3 bases from J, with 8 bases between. CDR3 size: 12 residues. Germline-derived CDR1 and CDR2 are SGHVT and SQSDAQ. DNA for the CDR3: TGTGCCAGCAGCCCGTCCTACTACGAGCAGTACTTC. This encodes CASSPSYYEQYF.

CDR3 bases: TGCGCCAGCAGCCAACTCGGGGTCCCCACAGATACGCAGTATTTT. This gives the protein CASSQLGVPTDTQYF. The chain is built from TRBV4-1 and TRBJ2-3, with D perhaps matching TRBD2 (5 bases). Trimming left V 2 bases short and J 2 bases short, with 11 bases between. The CDR3 is 15 residues long. CDR1 is MGHRA and CDR2 is YSYEKL in the germline V gene.

The chain couples TRBV7-9 to TRBJ2-1, with D unresolved. The CDR3 runs to 11 residues. Per the germline V gene, CDR1 is SEHNR and CDR2 is FQNEAQ (reference sequence). The ends were cut back, 4 bases at V and 6 bases at J, with 4 bases in the middle. The CDR3 sequence is CASSSINEQFF. The CDR3 nucleotides read TGTGCCAGCAGCTCGATCAATGAGCAGTTCTTC.

This clonotype was picked up a small number of times. The J gene is TRBJ1-5, the V gene TRBV20-1; 7 nucleotides line up with TRBD1. With 5 bases clipped from V and 3 bases from J, the junction kept 4 bases outside the gene matches. This CDR3 contains 13 residues. CDR1 is DFQATT and CDR2 is SNEGSKA in the germline V gene (reference sequence). In DNA, the CDR3 is TGCAGTGCTGAAGACAGGGTCAATCAGCCCCAGCATTTT. This encodes CSAEDRVNQPQHF.

This CDR3 reads CASSFGWGEATDTQYF. Here the CDR3 DNA reads TGTGCCAGCAGCTTTGGGTGGGGGGAAGCCACAGATACGCAGTATTTT. This sequence joins TRBV11-2 and TRBJ2-3; possible D gene TRBD2, 6 bases. Trimming stripped 3 bases from V and 2 bases from J, with 15 bases between. Germline CDR1 SGHAT, CDR2 FQNNGV. The length of the CDR3 is 16 residues.

The V and J genes are TRBV10-3 and TRBJ2-7; tentatively, D is TRBD1 (6 bases). Trimming took off 4 bases at V and 0 bases at J, with 16 bases between the two ends. The CDR3 extends over 16 amino acids. The V gene's germline CDR1 is ENHRY and CDR2 SYGVKD. CDR3 DNA: TGTGCCATCAGTGCCACGACAGGCCCGAGCTCCTACGAGCAGTACTTC. Protein product: CAISATTGPSSYEQYF.

The sample holds one count of this clonotype. CDR3 bases: TGTGCCAGCTCGCTCGGGGCGTCAAATCAGCCCCAGCATTTT. It is translated as CASSLGASNQPQHF. This rearrangement joins TRBV3-1 to TRBJ1-5, with D tentatively TRBD1 (5 bases). Germline V gene lookup returns CDR1 LGHDT and CDR2 YNNKEL (reference sequence). The CDR3 has 14 residues. The ends were cut back, 8 bases at V and 4 bases at J, with 15 bases in the middle.

The V and J genes are TRBV10-3 and TRBJ1-1; a possible D gene is TRBD1 (5 bases). Germline V gene sequence: CDR1 ENHRY, CDR2 SYGVKD. Trimming stripped 10 bases from V and 0 bases from J, with 15 bases between. The CDR3 is made up of 14 amino acids. The CDR3 loop is CATSGTDMNTEAFF. The CDR3 DNA follows: TGTGCCACCTCGGGGACTGACATGAACACTGAAGCTTTCTTT.

The chain couples TRBV7-2 to TRBJ2-5; D possibly corresponds to TRBD1 (6 bases). Germline V CDR1 and CDR2: SGHTA, FQGNSA. This CDR3 is built from 15 residues. V lost 4 bases and J lost 5, with 17 bases in between. This CDR3 is CASSYNSGTLETQYF. CDR3 nucleotides: TGTGCCAGCAGCTACAACTCCGGGACACTGGAGACCCAGTACTTC.

This clonotype was counted many times. One junction end does not reproduce the germline sequence, and a read error may be involved. J is TRBJ2-1 and V is TRBV5-1; TRBD1 matches at 11 bases. CDR1 and CDR2 from the germline V gene are SGHRS and YFSETQ. The CDR3 totals 14 residues. The CDR3 DNA reads TGTGCTAGCAGCTTAGGGACAGGGGGCAATGAGCAGTTCTTC. Protein sequence: CASSLGTGGNEQFF.